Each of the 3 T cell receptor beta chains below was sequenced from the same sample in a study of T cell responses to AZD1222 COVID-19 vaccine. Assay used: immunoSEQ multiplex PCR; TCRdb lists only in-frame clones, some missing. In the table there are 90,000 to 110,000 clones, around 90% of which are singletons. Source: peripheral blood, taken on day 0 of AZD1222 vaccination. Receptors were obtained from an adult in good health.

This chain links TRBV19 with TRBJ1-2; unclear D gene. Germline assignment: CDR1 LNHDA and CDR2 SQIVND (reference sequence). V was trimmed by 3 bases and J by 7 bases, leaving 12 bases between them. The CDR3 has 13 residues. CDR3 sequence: CASSIDGRGGYTF. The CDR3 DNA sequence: TGTGCCAGTAGTATTGACGGGCGAGGTGGCTACACCTTC.

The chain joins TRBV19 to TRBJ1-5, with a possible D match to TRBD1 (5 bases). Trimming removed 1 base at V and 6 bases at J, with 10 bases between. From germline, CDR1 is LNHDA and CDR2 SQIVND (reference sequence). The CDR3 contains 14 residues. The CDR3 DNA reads TGTGCCAGTAGTATAGCTCGGGGGGGTCAGCCCCAGCATTTT. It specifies CASSIARGGQPQHF.

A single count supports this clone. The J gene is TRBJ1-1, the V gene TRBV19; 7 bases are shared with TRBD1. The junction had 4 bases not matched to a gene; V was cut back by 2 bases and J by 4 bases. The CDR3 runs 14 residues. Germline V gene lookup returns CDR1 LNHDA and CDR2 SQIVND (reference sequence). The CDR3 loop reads CASSISRDSTEAFF. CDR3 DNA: TGTGCCAGTAGTATATCGAGGGACAGCACTGAAGCTTTCTTT.